This is a list of T cell receptor beta chains from one sample in a study of CD8+ T cells in alopecia areata. This table comes from immunoSEQ multiplex PCR, and its TCRdb copy is limited to in-frame clones, with some not included. Here the sample spans about 120,000 clones, about 50% being singletons. The sequencing used CD4+ T cells sorted from blood, collected at week 4, from a patient treated with tofacitinib. The receptor set was obtained from a human donor with alopecia areata. Each CDR3 is given with its conserved first and last residue. Each record gives: V gene, clone size, D gene, J gene, CDR3 DNA, CDR3 protein. A D gene is named only where the DNA matches it firmly. Some rows mark clone size as missing; the rest say once, few, many or name a class of expanded clone.

V: TRBV11-2
size: .
D: .
J: TRBJ2-2
DNA: TGTGCCAGCAGCTTCTCGGGGGCCGGGGAGCTGTTTTTT
CDR3: CASSFSGAGELFF

V: TRBV29-1
size: .
D: .
J: TRBJ1-5
DNA: TGCAGCGCTAGTGGGGTTCAGGGTCAGCCCCAGCATTTT
CDR3: CSASGVQGQPQHF

V: TRBV27
size: few
D: TRBD2
J: TRBJ2-1
DNA: TGTGCCAGCAGTTCCTATTTAGCGGGGGACAATGAGCAGTTCTTC
CDR3: CASSSYLAGDNEQFF

V: TRBV10-3
size: .
D: TRBD2
J: TRBJ2-5
DNA: TGTGCCATCAGTGTAGCCGGGACTAGCGCCCAAGAGACCCAGTACTTC
CDR3: CAISVAGTSAQETQYF

V: TRBV10-3
size: few
D: TRBD1
J: TRBJ2-7
DNA: TGTGCCATCAGGACAGGGTTAAAGCAGTACTTC
CDR3: CAIRTGLKQYF

V: TRBV5-1
size: .
D: .
J: TRBJ2-5
DNA: TGCGCCAGCAGCTTGGATGGCGGCGGGGGCGAGACCCAGTACTTC
CDR3: CASSLDGGGGETQYF

V: TRBV7-8
size: .
D: .
J: TRBJ2-4
DNA: TGTGCCAGCTCCGGGGGATACAGGGAGGCCAAAAACATTCAGTACTTC
CDR3: CASSGGYREAKNIQYF

V: TRBV29-1
size: .
D: TRBD2
J: TRBJ2-3
DNA: TGCAGCGTGAGCGGGAGGTTCCGCACAGATACGCAGTATTTT
CDR3: CSVSGRFRTDTQYF

V: TRBV5-1
size: .
D: TRBD2
J: TRBJ2-3
DNA: TGCGCCAGCAGCTTGGGGGCTAGCGGGAGCACAGATACGCAGTATTTT
CDR3: CASSLGASGSTDTQYF

V: TRBV30
size: few
D: .
J: TRBJ1-2
DNA: TGTGCCTGGAGTGTATCTAGGATTACCCACACCAGTGGCTACACCTTC
CDR3: CAWSVSRITHTSGYTF

V: TRBV11-2
size: .
D: .
J: TRBJ2-2
DNA: TGTGCCAGCAGCATACAGACTCATACCGGGGAGCTGTTTTTT
CDR3: CASSIQTHTGELFF

V: TRBV30
size: .
D: .
J: TRBJ1-5
DNA: TGTGCCTGGGAGCGAGGGGGCAATCAGCCCCAGCATTTT
CDR3: CAWERGGNQPQHF

V: TRBV2
size: once
D: .
J: TRBJ2-5
DNA: TGTGCCAGCAGGCCCACAGGGATGGGGCAAGAGACCCAGTACTTC
CDR3: CASRPTGMGQETQYF

V: TRBV5-1
size: .
D: .
J: TRBJ1-1
DNA: TGCGCCAGCGGGGGGACGGAGAACACTGAAGCTTTCTTT
CDR3: CASGGTENTEAFF

V: TRBV28
size: few
D: .
J: TRBJ2-1
DNA: TGTGCCAGCAGTTTATTGGGCCTTACTGGGGTGGAGTTCTTC
CDR3: CASSLLGLTGVEFF

V: TRBV5-6
size: .
D: .
J: TRBJ2-7
DNA: TGTGCCAGCAGCTTGGGCCAGTACGAGCAGTACTTC
CDR3: CASSLGQYEQYF

V: TRBV6-5
size: .
D: TRBD1
J: TRBJ1-2
DNA: TGTGCCAGCAGGGGACAGTCATTCTATGGCTACACCTTC
CDR3: CASRGQSFYGYTF

V: TRBV7-9
size: few
D: .
J: TRBJ2-1
DNA: TGTGCCAGCAGCTTAGCGTTAGCGGCCATCTCCTACAATGAGCAGTTCTTC
CDR3: CASSLALAAISYNEQFF

V: TRBV2
size: .
D: .
J: TRBJ2-7
DNA: TGTGCCAGCAGTGTCGGCAGGGGCTACGAGCAGTACTTC
CDR3: CASSVGRGYEQYF

V: TRBV29-1
size: .
D: TRBD1
J: TRBJ1-1
DNA: TGCAGCGTTGCTCAGGGACAGATGAACACTGAAGCTTTCTTT
CDR3: CSVAQGQMNTEAFF

V: TRBV5-6
size: .
D: .
J: TRBJ2-6
DNA: TGTGCCAGCAGCGGGTGGGTAGGCGGGGCCAACGTCCTGACTTTC
CDR3: CASSGWVGGANVLTF

V: TRBV5-4
size: .
D: .
J: TRBJ1-1
DNA: TGTGCCAGCAGCTTGGACGGCTACACTGAAGCTTTCTTT
CDR3: CASSLDGYTEAFF

V: TRBV29-1
size: .
D: .
J: TRBJ1-2
DNA: TGCAGCGTTCTTCAGGTGGTGGGAAACTATGGCTACACCTTC
CDR3: CSVLQVVGNYGYTF

V: TRBV6-6
size: few
D: .
J: TRBJ2-3
DNA: TGTGCCAGCAGTTACGAAATGACGGGACGGACGCAGTATTTT
CDR3: CASSYEMTGRTQYF

V: TRBV30
size: few
D: .
J: TRBJ2-7
DNA: TGTGCCTGGAGCCGGGCGGGGCCCTCCGAGCAGTACTTC
CDR3: CAWSRAGPSEQYF

V: TRBV7-2
size: .
D: .
J: TRBJ2-7
DNA: TGTGCCAGCAGCTTCCTGAGACAGGCTGCCTACGAGCAGTACTTC
CDR3: CASSFLRQAAYEQYF

V: TRBV13
size: .
D: .
J: TRBJ1-5
DNA: TGTGCCAGCAGCTCCGCCAATCAGCCCCAGCATTTT
CDR3: CASSSANQPQHF

V: TRBV25-1
size: .
D: TRBD1
J: TRBJ1-2
DNA: TGTGCCAGCAGTAACGAAAGGGGGCAGGGTGGCTACACCTTC
CDR3: CASSNERGQGGYTF

V: TRBV30
size: .
D: TRBD2
J: TRBJ2-2
DNA: TGTGCCTGGAGTTTCCCCAGCGGGAGGGCCGTCACCGGGGAGCTGTTTTTT
CDR3: CAWSFPSGRAVTGELFF

V: TRBV27
size: few
D: .
J: TRBJ1-3
DNA: TGTGCCAGCAGTTTATCGCGCAGGGCGGCTGGAAACACCATATATTTT
CDR3: CASSLSRRAAGNTIYF

V: TRBV5-1
size: few
D: TRBD1
J: TRBJ2-2
DNA: TGCGCCAGCAGCTGGGGACAGGGGTCGTCTCTAACCGGGGAGCTGTTTTTT
CDR3: CASSWGQGSSLTGELFF

V: TRBV29-1
size: .
D: .
J: TRBJ2-1
DNA: TGCAGCGTTGTACGAGGGTACAATGAGCAGTTCTTC
CDR3: CSVVRGYNEQFF

V: TRBV30
size: .
D: .
J: TRBJ2-5
DNA: TGTGCCTGGAGTGAAGGATCTTGGGGCGGACAAGAGACCCAGTACTTC
CDR3: CAWSEGSWGGQETQYF

V: TRBV6-5
size: .
D: .
J: TRBJ2-7
DNA: TGTGCCAGCAGTGAAGTCGGAGTGGCCTACGAGCAGTACTTC
CDR3: CASSEVGVAYEQYF

V: TRBV29-1
size: .
D: .
J: TRBJ2-6
DNA: TGCAGCGTTCACTTACAGGGCTCTGGGGCCAACGTCCTGACTTTC
CDR3: CSVHLQGSGANVLTF

V: TRBV30
size: few
D: .
J: TRBJ1-2
DNA: TGTGCCTGGAGCCCAAGGGAGATCGGCTACACCTTC
CDR3: CAWSPREIGYTF

V: TRBV29-1
size: .
D: .
J: TRBJ1-4
DNA: TGCAGCGTTCAGGGCAATAATGAAAAACTGTTTTTT
CDR3: CSVQGNNEKLFF

V: TRBV19
size: few
D: TRBD1
J: TRBJ1-5
DNA: TGTGCCAGTAGTACACCTGGACAGGGCGCAGGTCAGCCCCAGCATTTT
CDR3: CASSTPGQGAGQPQHF

V: TRBV11-2
size: .
D: TRBD2
J: TRBJ2-1
DNA: TGTGCCAGCAGCAGACTGGGAGGGTCCTACAATGAGCAGTTCTTC
CDR3: CASSRLGGSYNEQFF

V: TRBV6-5
size: few
D: TRBD1
J: TRBJ1-1
DNA: TGTGCCAGCAGGGGGACAGTGAACACTGAAGCTTTCTTT
CDR3: CASRGTVNTEAFF

V: TRBV20-1
size: .
D: .
J: TRBJ2-1
DNA: TGCAGTGCAGACAGGTACAATGAGCAGTTCTTC
CDR3: CSADRYNEQFF